The source of this T cell receptor beta chain is a study of T-cell reconstitution after alpha-beta-depleted transplantation in children. Study-wide points: Several patients had high TCRbeta diversity at day 60; it came from surviving recipient T cells and thymic progenitors. Once a year had passed after transplant, T-cell counts and diversity came mostly from newly produced T cells. Where alpha-beta T cells came from about two months after transplant was reportedly several hundred expanded graft clones.

This clonotype was detected a few times. Its target is not known. Unique molecular identifiers were incorporated during preparation of the TCRbeta library. TCRdb ran MiXCR on the PCR reads and lists one entry per CDR3 protein. The sample consists of 450,000 to 700,000 distinct CDR3 sequences, 25% to 30% of them appearing once. The receptor's source is a boy younger than two with Wiskott-Aldrich syndrome, due to receive a stem cell transplant. Specimen: PBMCs, collected before TCRalphabeta/CD19-depleted stem cell transplant.

The CDR3 DNA reads as TGTGCCAGCAGTGAATTAGCAGGGAGCTCCTACAATGAGCAGTTCTTC. Protein sequence: CASSELAGSSYNEQFF. The J gene is TRBJ2-1, the V gene TRBV2; D is tentatively TRBD1 or TRBD2 (5 bases each). The CDR3 runs 16 residues. Germline V gene lookup returns CDR1 SNHLY and CDR2 FYNNEI. V lost 2 bases to trimming and J lost 0 bases, with 11 bases between them.